This T cell receptor beta chain appears in the sequencing data of a study of cytotoxic CD8 clonotypes in ibrutinib-treated CLL. Study overall: Across the patients, about a dozen were relapsed/refractory, roughly 14 treatment-naive and fewer than 18 IGHV unmutated.

V was pared by 0 bases and J by 5 bases, with 8 bases between. CDR3 length: 14 amino acids. Germline lookup yields CDR1 SGHTA and CDR2 FQGTGA. Produced via immunoSEQ multiplex PCR; TCRdb's table is partial and in-frame only. The sample carries about 39,000 clones, 65% to 70% recorded once. This sequence originates from a human donor with chronic lymphocytic leukemia. The source was PBMCs, collected at disease progression, from a patient treated with ibrutinib. V gene TRBV7-3 combines with J gene TRBJ2-1; D is unresolved. The CDR3 loop is CASSLTRENNEQFF. The DNA for the CDR3 is TGTGCCAGCAGCTTAACAAGGGAAAACAATGAGCAGTTCTTC.